A single T cell receptor beta chain is shown here with its context. The sample is drawn from a study of control samples from healthy donors and cancer patients. Some clones are missing from TCRdb's copy, which holds only in-frame ones; the method was immunoSEQ multiplex PCR. The sample carries roughly 180,000 clones, approximately 94% recorded once. Germline V gives CDR1 LGHNA, CDR2 YSLEER. Trimming removed 0 bases from V and 8 bases from J, with 14 bases in between. The CDR3 contains 15 residues. The origin of this receptor is a woman aged 18-29 years in good health. The chain recombines TRBV4-3 with TRBJ2-1; D is unresolved. The specimen was blood. The CDR3 here is CASSQEGNTRDEQFF. CDR3 bases: TGCGCCAGCAGCCAAGAGGGAAATACCCGCGATGAGCAGTTCTTC.